These 10 T cell receptor beta chains share one sample of origin, sequenced in a study of blood T cell repertoires in COVID-19. The table came from immunoSEQ multiplex PCR; TCRdb's copy has only in-frame clones and leaves some out. The table has about 81,000 clones, roughly nine tenths seen once. The sequenced sample consisted of peripheral blood. The receptors come from a woman aged 45-59 years in a cohort sampled during active COVID-19.

The CDR3 loop is CASSHSSGGALAKNIQYF. The CDR3 nucleotides are TGTGCCAGCAGCCATTCAAGCGGGGGGGCCTTAGCCAAAAACATTCAGTACTTC. The rearrangement links TRBV3-1 (or the pseudogene TRBV3-2) to TRBJ2-4; 10 bases line up with TRBD2. The CDR3 has 18 amino acids. V shed 3 bases, J shed 0 bases, and the junction held 8 bases outside the gene matches. Germline CDR1 LGHDT, CDR2 YNNKEL (reference sequence).

This clone has only a few counts. J is TRBJ2-1 and V is TRBV7-9, with 12 bases aligning to TRBD2. With 1 base clipped from V and 10 bases from J, the junction kept 8 bases outside the gene matches. CDR1 is SEHNR, CDR2 FQNEAQ, per germline (reference sequence). This CDR3 is built from 16 residues. The CDR3 is CASSLVLLAGGREQFF. CDR3 nucleotides: TGTGCCAGCAGCTTAGTGCTGCTAGCGGGGGGGCGAGAGCAGTTCTTC.

V and J are TRBV18 and TRBJ2-1; 11 bases align to TRBD2. The V and J ends lost 2 bases and 7 bases, in that order; junction bases with no gene match: 4. Germline CDR1 KGHSH, CDR2 LQKENI. CDR3 length equals 15 residues. The CDR3 coding sequence is TGTGCCAGCTCACCAACTAGCGGGGGCCGTAATGAGCAGTTCTTC. Translated, it gives CASSPTSGGRNEQFF. Based on the CDR3 plus reference TRBV18 and TRBJ2-1, the full variable domain is NAGVMQNPRHLVRRRGQEARLRCSPMKGHSHVYWYRQLPEEGLKFMVYLQKENIIDESGMPKERFSAEFPKEGPSILRIQQVVRGDSAAYFCASSPTSGGRNEQFFGPGTRLTVL.

This sequence joins TRBV4-1 and TRBJ1-5, with D unresolved. The CDR3 contains 16 residues. V shed 3 bases and J shed 3 bases, with 15 bases lying between them. Germline V lookup: CDR1 MGHRA, CDR2 YSYEKL. The CDR3 loop reads CASSQRHPPINQPQHF. The CDR3 DNA follows: TGCGCCAGCAGCCAGAGACATCCCCCAATCAATCAGCCCCAGCATTTT.

This clone appeared a single time. V is TRBV28 and J is TRBJ1-1; a possible D gene is TRBD1 (5 bases). Trimming took off 1 base at V and 10 bases at J, with 16 bases between the two ends. Germline V CDR1 and CDR2: MDHEN, SYDVKM. This CDR3 has 14 amino acids. The DNA of the CDR3 is TGTGCCAGCAGTTTATATGGGACCCTAGCGTCAGCTTTCTTT. Protein sequence: CASSLYGTLASAFF. Using reference TRBV28 and TRBJ1-1 for the parts outside the CDR3, the full variable domain is DVKVTQSSRYLVKRTGEKVFLECVQDMDHENMFWYRQDPGLGLRLIYFSYDVKMKEKGDIPEGYSVSREKKERFSLILESASTNQTSMYLCASSLYGTLASAFFGQGTRLTVV.

The V gene is TRBV9, the J gene TRBJ2-2; D remains ambiguous. The germline CDR1 and CDR2 sequences are SGDLS and YYNGEE. V gave up 4 bases and J gave up 5 bases, with 9 bases separating them. The CDR3 is 13 amino acids. This CDR3 reads CASSPLLTGELFF. CDR3 in DNA: TGTGCCAGCAGCCCTCTGTTGACCGGGGAGCTGTTTTTT. Using reference TRBV9 and TRBJ2-2 for the parts outside the CDR3, the full variable domain is DSGVTQTPKHLITATGQRVTLRCSPRSGDLSVYWYQQSLDQGLQFLIQYYNGEERAKGNILERFSAQQFPDLHSELNLSSLELGDSALYFCASSPLLTGELFFGEGSRLTVL.

A few counts support this clone. This chain links TRBV28 with TRBJ1-6; no clear D gene. Trimming pared 0 bases from V and 8 bases from J, leaving 8 bases between. Germline CDR1 and CDR2: MDHEN and SYDVKM. This CDR3 contains 14 residues. CDR3: CASSLWLGDSPLHF. The CDR3 bases are TGTGCCAGCAGTTTATGGCTCGGGGATTCACCCCTCCACTTT.

V is TRBV5-5 and J is TRBJ1-6; 7 nucleotides align to TRBD1. The CDR3 is 15 residues long. Trimming cost V 2 bases and J 11 bases; bases outside gene matches: 10. The germline gives CDR1 SGHKS, CDR2 YYEKEE (reference sequence). The CDR3 sequence is CASSFSRGLGAPLHF. The CDR3 DNA reads as TGTGCCAGCAGCTTTTCCAGGGGGTTAGGGGCACCCCTCCACTTT.

V is TRBV29-1 and J is TRBJ1-2; 11 bases align to TRBD1. The CDR3 is made up of 13 amino acids. The V gene's germline CDR1 is SQVTM and CDR2 ANQGSEA. The J segment lost 8 bases and the V segment lost 6 bases, leaving 8 bases of the junction unmatched. The CDR3 protein is CSVGQGDTWGYTF. The CDR3 region has the DNA TGCAGCGTGGGACAGGGGGATACGTGGGGCTACACCTTC.

The chain joins TRBV2 to TRBJ2-7; 8 bases are a match to TRBD2. V lost 0 bases to trimming and J lost 0 bases; unmatched junction nucleotides: 4. The CDR3 covers 16 residues. CDR1 is SNHLY, CDR2 FYNNEI, per germline. The CDR3: CASSEAPGLDSYEQYF. In DNA, the CDR3 is TGTGCCAGCAGTGAAGCGCCGGGACTAGACTCCTACGAGCAGTACTTC.